These T cell receptor beta chains were read from a single sample in a study of cytomegalovirus exposure and HLA in healthy donors. The protocol was immunoSEQ multiplex PCR, while the TCRdb copy is restricted to in-frame clones and leaves out a portion. This sample has roughly 200,000 clones; about 80% occur once, and the top ten carry around 3.6%. The sequenced material came from PBMCs. These receptors all stem from a man aged 40-49 years in good health and CMV-seropositive. Both conserved end residues are part of each CDR3. Size is omitted from some rows. Given values are once, few, many or a class for expanded clones.

clone_size	v_call	j_call	cdr3_aa
-	TRBV7-8	TRBJ1-1	CASSLTYGTEAFF
-	TRBV5-6	TRBJ2-3	CASSRDRGKGTDTQYF
-	TRBV7-8	TRBJ2-7	CASSLVSITGSSYEQYF
few	TRBV28	TRBJ1-5	CASSKFGREYATYNQPQHF
-	TRBV7-6	TRBJ2-2	CASGPTGTGELFF
-	TRBV5-1	-	CASSAQGQGAYEQYF
-	TRBV7-9	TRBJ2-7	CASSLRSGGAYEEQYF
-	TRBV5-1	TRBJ2-1	CASSPTQPGLALNEQFF
-	TRBV6-5	TRBJ2-1	CASSYSKPGNEQFF
few	TRBV25-1	TRBJ2-1	CASSEYNRGDNEQFF
-	TRBV27	TRBJ1-1	CASSRAGPTEAFF
-	TRBV5-1	TRBJ1-2	CASSLTPSGKSNYGYTF
-	TRBV5-4	TRBJ2-1	CASSGASGDPYNEQFF
-	TRBV28	TRBJ1-6	CASSLRTGSNSPLHF
few	TRBV18	TRBJ2-7	CASSLGDGGPYEQYF
-	TRBV7-3	TRBJ1-5	CASSLYVDREKHF
-	TRBV4-1	TRBJ1-4	CASSQTDRVGEKLFF
-	TRBV11-2	TRBJ2-7	CASSLRVTGISYEQYF
-	TRBV6-6	TRBJ2-7	CASSYRADGGEQYF
few	TRBV4-1	TRBJ2-4	CASSQGQAQFQYF
once	TRBV6-8	TRBJ1-6	CASSYGRGGLWVNSPLHF
-	TRBV5-6	TRBJ1-3	CASSDARGGPSGNTIYF
-	TRBV7-8	TRBJ2-1	CASSRDRGNEQFF
-	TRBV29-1	TRBJ2-7	CSVARQEREQYF
-	TRBV21-1	TRBJ2-1	CASSTRDFLYNEQFF
once	TRBV25-1	TRBJ2-1	CASSEWLAGVYEQFF
-	TRBV10-2	TRBJ1-4	CASSPSEKLFF
-	TRBV19	TRBJ1-2	CATSATGGGGYTF
-	TRBV6-5	TRBJ1-5	CASSPNSNQPQHF
-	TRBV5-1	TRBJ2-7	CASKGQAGNSYEQYF
once	TRBV11-2	TRBJ1-1	CASSLGPGIATEAFF
-	TRBV30	TRBJ2-1	CAWSRGPSYNEQFF
-	TRBV7-2	TRBJ2-7	CASGFLSYEQYF
once	TRBV15	TRBJ2-5	CATSTRQGVVETQYF
-	TRBV5-1	TRBJ2-1	CASSLGQFGNEQFF
-	TRBV7-9	TRBJ1-3	CASSGGSGNTIYF
-	TRBV19	TRBJ1-2	CASSSGPGDYGYTF
-	TRBV5-1	TRBJ1-6	CASSQNPTGSPLHF
once	TRBV6-1	TRBJ1-4	CASGLNRDEKLFF
-	TRBV28	TRBJ2-7	CATQFAAETYEQYF
-	TRBV5-5	TRBJ2-3	CASSLSGGTDTQYF